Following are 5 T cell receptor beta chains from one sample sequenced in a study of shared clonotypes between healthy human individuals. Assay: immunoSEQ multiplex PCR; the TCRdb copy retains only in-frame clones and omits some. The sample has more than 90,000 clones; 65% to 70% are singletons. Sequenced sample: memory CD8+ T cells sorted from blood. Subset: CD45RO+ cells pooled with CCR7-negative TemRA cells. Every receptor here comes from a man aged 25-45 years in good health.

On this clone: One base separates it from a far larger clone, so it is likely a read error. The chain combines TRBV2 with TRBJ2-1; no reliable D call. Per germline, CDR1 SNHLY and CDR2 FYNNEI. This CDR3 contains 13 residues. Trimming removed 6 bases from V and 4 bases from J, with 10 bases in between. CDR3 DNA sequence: TGTGCCAGCAGCGTTATGGCATACAATGAGCAGTTCTTC. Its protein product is CASSVMAYNEQFF.

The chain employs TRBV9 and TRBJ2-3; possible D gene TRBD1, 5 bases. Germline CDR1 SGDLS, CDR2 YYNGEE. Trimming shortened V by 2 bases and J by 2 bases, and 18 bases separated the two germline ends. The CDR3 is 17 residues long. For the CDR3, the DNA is TGTGCCAGCAGCGTGTTGAGAGACAGTCTTACCACAGATACGCAGTATTTT. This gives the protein CASSVLRDSLTTDTQYF.

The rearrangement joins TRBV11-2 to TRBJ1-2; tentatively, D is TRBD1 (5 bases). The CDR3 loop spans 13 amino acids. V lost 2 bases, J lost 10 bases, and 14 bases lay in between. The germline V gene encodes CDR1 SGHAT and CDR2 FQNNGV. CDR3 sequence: CASSLSWTKDYTF. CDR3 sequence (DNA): TGTGCCAGCAGCTTATCGTGGACAAAGGACTACACCTTC.

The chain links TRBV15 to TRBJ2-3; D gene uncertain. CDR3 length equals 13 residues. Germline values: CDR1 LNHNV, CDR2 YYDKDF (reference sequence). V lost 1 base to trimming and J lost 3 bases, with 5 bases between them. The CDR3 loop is CATSRVLTDTQYF. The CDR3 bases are TGTGCCACCAGCAGAGTCCTAACAGATACGCAGTATTTT.

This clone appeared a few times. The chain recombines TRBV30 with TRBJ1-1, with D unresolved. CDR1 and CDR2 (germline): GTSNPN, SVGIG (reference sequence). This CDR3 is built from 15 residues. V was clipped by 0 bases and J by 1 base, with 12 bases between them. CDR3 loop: CAWSVHRMGNTEAFF. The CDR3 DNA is TGTGCCTGGAGTGTACACCGGATGGGGAACACTGAAGCTTTCTTT.